The table lists the clone carrying this T cell receptor (beta chain) with a few counts. Its antigen is currently unknown. These data belong to a study of response to subunit inactivated influenza vaccine. Findings and limits, study-wide: Authors suggested few new T cells are recruited by each seasonal influenza vaccination.

Germline values: CDR1 SQVTM, CDR2 ANQGSEA. The length of the CDR3 is 14 residues. Trimming shortened V by 7 bases and J by 10 bases, and 25 bases separated the two germline ends. TCRdb re-analysed the RT-PCR reads in MiXCR, keeping a single row per CDR3 protein. The table has around 200,000 distinct CDR3 sequences, about 9% seen once. This TCR was sampled from a man aged 45-60 years who received an inactivated influenza vaccine. Here the sequenced sample was non-naive T cells sorted from PBMCs, taken on the day of vaccination. The J gene is TRBJ2-5, the V gene TRBV29-1, with a weak D call TRBD2 (7 bases). This CDR3 reads CSAEGVFGGRSQYF. The CDR3 coding sequence is TGCAGCGCCGAAGGGGTTTTCGGGGGGCGTAGCCAGTACTTC.